Presented here are 28 T cell receptor beta chains from one specimen sequenced in a study of T cells after yellow fever vaccination. TCRdb re-called the 5' RACE reads with MiXCR, one entry per CDR3 protein. Altogether about 310,000 distinct CDR3 sequences are present, around 3.9% being singletons, with the ten largest covering about 25%. The starting material was PBMCs, obtained on the day of the yellow fever booster vaccination. Receptors were obtained from a man in his late teens or twenties who received the YFV17D yellow fever vaccine.

This clonotype has a handful of counts. The chain employs TRBV5-1 and TRBJ1-2; D gene unclear. V lost 0 bases, J lost 4 bases, and 10 bases lay in between. Germline CDR1 reads SGHRS; CDR2 reads YFSETQ. This CDR3 contains 14 residues. The CDR3 spells CASSLEAGPYGYTF. DNA of the CDR3: TGCGCCAGCAGCTTGGAGGCAGGACCCTATGGCTACACCTTC.

This clonotype was observed at least ten times. In nucleotides, the CDR3 is TGTGCCAGCAGCTTCAAGGGGGCCTCGGAAGCTTTCTTT. Protein product: CASSFKGASEAFF. The rearrangement uses TRBV7-2 and TRBJ1-1; 7 nucleotides line up with TRBD1. Germline V lookup: CDR1 SGHTA, CDR2 FQGNSA. The CDR3 runs to 13 residues. Germline trimming cut 3 bases from V and 8 bases from J; bases unmatched to any gene: 6.

This clonotype showed up many times. This rearrangement joins TRBV7-9 to TRBJ2-2; D unclear. The CDR3 runs to 15 residues. Deletions cut 7 bases from V and 2 bases from J, with 14 bases between. The V gene's germline CDR1 is SEHNR and CDR2 FQNEAQ (reference sequence). The chain's CDR3 is CASTPGESNTGELFF. The DNA for the CDR3 is TGTGCCAGCACCCCTGGAGAGAGCAACACCGGGGAGCTGTTTTTT.

This clonotype was picked up many times. The chain carries TRBV7-9 and TRBJ2-7; D gene uncertain. Trimming left V 5 bases short and J 2 bases short, with 7 bases between. The CDR3 runs to 12 residues. Germline V gene data show CDR1 as SEHNR and CDR2 as FQNEAQ (reference sequence). CDR3 protein: CASSQGAYEQYV. CDR3 sequence (DNA): TGTGCCAGCAGCCAAGGAGCCTACGAGCAGTACGTC.

This clonotype was seen many times. The chain carries TRBV6-1 and TRBJ2-1; 8 bases map to TRBD1. CDR1 and CDR2 (germline): MNHNS, SASEGT. The length of the CDR3 is 13 residues. Trimming took 6 bases from V and 7 from J; bases not matched to a gene: 5. The CDR3 spells CASSVRGRNEQFF. In DNA, the CDR3 is TGTGCCAGCAGCGTCAGGGGGCGAAATGAGCAGTTCTTC.

In its sample, this clonotype was seen many times. The chain employs TRBV12-3 or TRBV12-4 and TRBJ2-4; possibly TRBD1 or TRBD2 for D (5 bases each). The CDR3 totals 16 residues. The V end lost 4 bases, the J end lost 0 bases, and 13 bases lay between the germline ends. CDR3 DNA sequence: TGTGCCAGCAGTTATCGGGGCGACCTAGCCAAAAACATTCAGTACTTC. As protein: CASSYRGDLAKNIQYF.

CDR3 region: CSVEGTGEKLFF. The CDR3 region has the DNA TGCAGCGTTGAGGGAACGGGTGAAAAACTGTTTTTT. The chain carries TRBV29-1 and TRBJ1-4; D gene uncertain. Germline V gene lookup returns CDR1 SQVTM and CDR2 ANQGSEA. Trimming left V 3 bases short and J 7 bases short, with 9 bases between. The CDR3 length is 12 residues.

For this clonotype: The germline gene is not matched at one end of the junction; a read error may be the cause. This chain joins TRBV29-1 and TRBJ2-1; D uncertain. Germline values: CDR1 SQVTM, CDR2 ANQGSEA. This CDR3 is 14 amino acids long. CDR3 loop: CSGEGRTVNNEQFF. The CDR3 DNA follows: TGCAGCGGTGAAGGACGGACGGTCAACAATGAGCAGTTCTTC.

In this sample, this clonotype turned up many times. The V gene is TRBV5-1, the J gene TRBJ2-6; no clear D. The germline gives CDR1 SGHRS, CDR2 YFSETQ. This CDR3 has 16 amino acids. Between the trimmed V and J ends, which lost 1 base and 2 bases, there was a span of 10 bases. CDR3 region: CASSLSDTAGANVLTF. DNA of the CDR3: TGCGCCAGCAGCTTGTCCGACACAGCTGGGGCCAACGTCCTGACTTTC.

This clonotype was picked up a small number of times. As the CDR3 is not closed by the conserved phenylalanine or tryptophan, this likely results from a read error. The chain is built from TRBV30 and TRBJ1-3; 9 bases align to TRBD1. The germline V gene encodes CDR1 GTSNPN and CDR2 SVGIG (reference sequence). The CDR3 has 13 residues. V gave up 5 bases and J gave up 1 base; unmatched junction bases: 0. The CDR3 loop is CAWGTGSGNTIYS. The CDR3 bases are TGTGCCTGGGGGACAGGGTCTGGAAACACCATATATTCT.

A few counts support this clonotype. The CDR3 nucleotides are TGTGCCAGCAGTCCCTACCTGGGGGGCGGCTACACCTTC. Its translation is CASSPYLGGGYTF. The V call is TRBV12-3 or TRBV12-4, the J call TRBJ1-2, with D tentatively TRBD1 (6 bases). This CDR3 is built from 13 residues. V was cut by 5 bases and J by 8 bases, with 15 bases left in between.

In this sample, this clonotype turned up many times. CDR3 protein: CASSLGWGPNSPLHF. CDR3 sequence (DNA): TGTGCCAGCAGCTTAGGCTGGGGTCCCAATTCACCCCTCCACTTT. This chain joins TRBV7-9 and TRBJ1-6; D is unresolved. The CDR3 consists of 15 residues. Germline V gene data show CDR1 as SEHNR and CDR2 as FQNEAQ (reference sequence). V was clipped by 1 base and J by 7 bases, with 11 bases between them.

This clonotype was counted many times. The CDR3 DNA follows: TGTGCCAGCTCACCAGGGGAAGGAAACACCATATATTTT. Amino acid sequence: CASSPGEGNTIYF. The chain has TRBV18 and TRBJ1-3, with D unclear. Trimming took 2 bases from V and 4 from J, leaving 6 bases between them. This CDR3 has 13 residues. CDR1 and CDR2 from the germline V gene are KGHSH and LQKENI.

The chain combines TRBV30 with TRBJ2-3; tentative D call: TRBD1 (5 bases). The CDR3 spans 14 residues. V shed 3 bases and J shed 2 bases, with 12 bases lying between them. CDR1 is GTSNPN, CDR2 SVGIG, per germline (reference sequence). The CDR3 DNA follows: TGTGCCTGGAGAATGGGGCTGAACACAGATACGCAGTATTTT. Encoded protein: CAWRMGLNTDTQYF.

This clonotype was seen repeatedly, ten times or more. The V and J genes are TRBV28 and TRBJ2-3; D possibly corresponds to TRBD2 (5 bases). The CDR3 sequence is 14 residues long. The V gene's germline CDR1 is MDHEN and CDR2 SYDVKM. Trimming removed 5 bases from V and 3 bases from J, with 12 bases in between. CDR3 sequence: CASSPNTRTDTQYF. CDR3 nucleotides: TGTGCCAGCAGTCCCAACACTAGAACAGATACGCAGTATTTT. Combining the CDR3 with reference TRBV28 and TRBJ2-3 gives the whole variable domain DVKVTQSSRYLVKRTGEKVFLECVQDMDHENMFWYRQDPGLGLRLIYFSYDVKMKEKGDIPEGYSVSREKKERFSLILESASTNQTSMYLCASSPNTRTDTQYFGPGTRLTVL.

This clonotype showed up many times. The chain employs TRBV9 and TRBJ2-4; D may be TRBD1 (6 bases). The V end was cut by 4 bases, the J end by 6 bases, with 11 bases between. Germline V CDR1 and CDR2: SGDLS, YYNGEE. This CDR3 spans 13 amino acids. As DNA, the CDR3 is TGTGCCAGCAGCCCCACAGGGATAAACATTCAGTACTTC. Protein product: CASSPTGINIQYF.

This clonotype showed up many times. This chain connects TRBV29-1 to TRBJ1-2, with 7 bases that match TRBD1. This CDR3 contains 13 residues. Germline-derived CDR1 and CDR2 are SQVTM and ANQGSEA. J was trimmed by 4 bases and V by 7 bases; bases with no gene match: 9. The DNA for the CDR3 is TGCAGCGATCGGGACAGTACCTTCTATGGCTACACCTTC. Translated, it gives CSDRDSTFYGYTF. Full variable domain (rest looked up from reference TRBV29-1 and TRBJ1-2): SAVISQKPSRDICQRGTSLTIQCQVDSQVTMMFWYRQQPGQSLTLIATANQGSEATYESGFVIDKFPISRPNLTFSTLTVSNMSPEDSSIYLCSDRDSTFYGYTFGSGTRLTVV.

This clonotype occurred a few times. The rearrangement uses TRBV5-4 and TRBJ2-3, with TRBD1 matching over 9 bases. V shed 3 bases, J shed 3 bases, and the junction held 11 bases outside the gene matches. This CDR3 has 17 residues. Per the germline V gene, CDR1 is SGHNT and CDR2 is YYREEE (reference sequence). CDR3 loop: CASSSPLGQGWTDTQYF. The DNA of the CDR3 is TGTGCCAGCAGCTCCCCGTTGGGACAGGGATGGACAGATACGCAGTATTTT.

This clonotype was detected only a few times. The CDR3 is CASSLGLAGGLYEQYF. CDR3 nucleotides: TGTGCCAGCAGCTTAGGACTAGCGGGGGGGCTTTACGAGCAGTACTTC. This chain links TRBV7-2 with TRBJ2-7; 14 bases align to TRBD2. This CDR3 spans 16 amino acids. Germline CDR1 and CDR2: SGHTA and FQGNSA. The J segment lost 4 bases and the V segment lost 1 base, leaving 3 bases of the junction unmatched.

This rearrangement joins TRBV30 to TRBJ2-3; the match to TRBD1 covers 7 bases. This CDR3 has 11 residues. V lost 1 base to trimming and J lost 10 bases; unmatched junction nucleotides: 2. Germline V gene data show CDR1 as GTSNPN and CDR2 as SVGIG (reference sequence). The CDR3 reads CAWSDGQAQYF. The CDR3 nucleotides read TGTGCCTGGAGTGATGGACAGGCGCAGTATTTT.

Ten or more counts support this clonotype. This chain joins TRBV10-3 and TRBJ2-1; D call uncertain. Trimming cost V 7 bases and J 8 bases, with 15 bases left between them. Germline V gene lookup returns CDR1 ENHRY and CDR2 SYGVKD. This CDR3 is built from 13 residues. CDR3 amino acids: CAITQAEYYEQFF. The DNA for the CDR3 is TGTGCCATCACGCAGGCGGAGTATTATGAGCAGTTCTTC.

This clonotype showed up just a few times. Written as DNA, the CDR3 is TGCAGCGTTGAAAATAGGGAGTTGTTCGGGGAGCTGTTTTTT. This sequence encodes CSVENRELFGELFF. The chain combines TRBV29-1 with TRBJ2-2, with TRBD2 as a possible D gene (5 bases). Germline V lookup: CDR1 SQVTM, CDR2 ANQGSEA. Trimming removed 2 bases at V and 7 bases at J, with 14 bases between. The CDR3 is 14 amino acids.

The chain couples TRBV18 to TRBJ1-5, with D perhaps TRBD1 (6 bases). Germline CDR1 and CDR2: KGHSH and LQKENI. This CDR3 comprises 15 residues. V was pared by 5 bases and J by 3 bases, with 14 bases between. CDR3 nucleotide sequence: TGTGCCAGCTCAGCTTTCGACAGGCCCAATCAGCCCCAGCATTTT. Translating it yields CASSAFDRPNQPQHF. Full variable domain (rest looked up from reference TRBV18 and TRBJ1-5): NAGVMQNPRHLVRRRGQEARLRCSPMKGHSHVYWYRQLPEEGLKFMVYLQKENIIDESGMPKERFSAEFPKEGPSILRIQQVVRGDSAAYFCASSAFDRPNQPQHFGDGTRLSIL.

This clonotype was recorded at least ten times. The chain joins TRBV11-2 to TRBJ2-7; unclear D gene. CDR3 size: 15 residues. Per germline, CDR1 SGHAT and CDR2 FQNNGV. Trimming stripped 0 bases from V and 3 bases from J, with 12 bases between. CDR3 protein: CASSLDYSLNYEQYF. Written as DNA, the CDR3 is TGTGCCAGCAGCTTAGACTATTCTCTGAACTACGAGCAGTACTTC.

This clonotype was detected ten times or more. V and J are TRBV4-3 and TRBJ2-3, with D perhaps matching TRBD1 or TRBD2 (5 bases each). Germline values: CDR1 LGHNA, CDR2 YSLEER. The CDR3 contains 14 residues. V lost 6 bases to trimming and J lost 9 bases, with 19 bases between them. The CDR3 reads CASSPRQGVRTQYF. CDR3 DNA sequence: TGCGCCAGCAGTCCGAGGCAGGGAGTGAGAACGCAGTATTTT.

The V and J genes are TRBV19 and TRBJ2-1, with 11 bases matching TRBD2. This CDR3 is 15 amino acids long. Germline CDR1 reads LNHDA; CDR2 reads SQIVND (reference sequence). Unmatched junction bases numbered 6, after V lost 7 bases and J lost 4 bases. For the CDR3, the DNA is TGTGCCAGTACCATAGCGGGGGGGATTTACAATGAGCAGTTCTTC. It yields the protein CASTIAGGIYNEQFF.

This clonotype was seen many times. This sequence joins TRBV20-1 and TRBJ1-6, with 8 bases fitting TRBD1. J lost 9 bases, V lost 0 bases, and 4 bases had no gene match. Germline V lookup: CDR1 DFQATT, CDR2 SNEGSKA (reference sequence). This CDR3 is 14 amino acids long. In DNA, the CDR3 is TGCAGTGCTAGAGATTGGACAGGGCTTTCACCCCTCCACTTT. It codes for CSARDWTGLSPLHF.

This clonotype was picked up a small number of times. The CDR3 coding sequence is TGTGCCAGCAGGGGACAGGTCGCCGGGGAGCTGTTTTTT. Its translation is CASRGQVAGELFF. The chain recombines TRBV28 with TRBJ2-2; TRBD1 matches 8 bases. The CDR3 length is 13 residues. V lost 6 bases, J lost 6 bases, and 3 bases stayed unmatched. Germline loops: CDR1 MDHEN, CDR2 SYDVKM.